This TCR beta chain was observed in a study of regulatory T cells in long-lasting Graves disease. Documented time point: newly diagnosed GD, antithyroid drugs for less than 3 months. PBMCs were the source of the RNA used for TCR sequencing. The CDR3 runs to 13 residues. The V gene lost 4 bases and the J gene lost 7 bases, with 11 bases spanning the gap. This clonotype has just a few counts. Relying on iRepertoire HTBI primers and Arm-PCR of CDR3 regions, the team built TCR beta libraries. TCRdb reprocessed the multiplex PCR reads via MiXCR and lists one record per CDR3 protein. The sample contains roughly 440,000 distinct CDR3 sequences, roughly 15% of which appear only once. The same data also went into a second study, on T cells in Graves' hyperthyroidism and ophthalmopathy. From that second work: HTBI primers were employed in a first-round RT-PCR of the TCR CDR3.

This sequence was found in a young woman with Graves disease. The rearrangement joins TRBV12-3 or TRBV12-4 to TRBJ1-5; tentatively, D is TRBD1 (6 bases). Source: peripheral blood mononuclear cells (PBMCs), taken at new diagnosis, from a patient treated with antithyroid drugs. The CDR3 reads CASSSGESQPQHF. CDR3 nucleotide sequence: TGTGCCAGCAGTTCAGGGGAGTCACAGCCCCAGCATTTT.